This TCR beta chain emerged from a study of breast tumors, draining lymph nodes, adjacent tissues. General study findings and limits: Most tumor T cells seemingly derive from lymph node, then expand in tumor. Compared with lymph nodes, tumors were less diverse; compared with nontumor tissue, more.

Regarding this clonotype: The antigen is unknown.

TCRdb called the multiplex PCR reads again in MiXCR, with one record for every CDR3 protein. The sample records over 150,000 distinct CDR3 sequences, 30% to 35% being singletons. Samples came from axillary lymph nodes draining the breast cancer. The sequence derives from a female donor with breast cancer. Some clones in this sample may be carry-over from other donors' samples. The sample was axillary lymph node tissue.

CDR3 region: CSVMTSPPSQYF. As DNA, the CDR3 is TGCAGCGTTATGACTAGTCCTCCCTCGCAGTATTTT. The chain uses TRBV29-1 and TRBJ2-3; perhaps TRBD2 as D (6 bases). This CDR3 has 12 amino acids. Trimming took 5 bases from V and 10 from J, leaving 16 bases between them. Germline V gives CDR1 SQVTM, CDR2 ANQGSEA.